This T cell receptor beta chain was sequenced for a study of cytomegalovirus exposure and HLA in healthy donors. Study conclusions and caveats: Sequence variants that were highly shared formed a cluster that was likely a sequencing artifact.

A multiplex PCR was run with 60 Vbeta primers and 13 Jbeta primers. Using immunoSEQ multiplex PCR, the repertoire was profiled, and TCRdb retains in-frame clones only, with some absent. The sample has approximately 190,000 clones, approximately 78% seen once. In the case of this clone: Its antigen remains unknown.

The CDR3 extends over 14 amino acids. Germline assignment: CDR1 MDHEN and CDR2 SYDVKM. This clonotype originated in a woman aged 50 to 60 in good health and CMV-seropositive. This rearrangement joins TRBV28 to TRBJ2-5, with TRBD2 identical over 9 bases. The closer fit of TRBJ2-7 to the DNA end suggests the J call may be wrong. The sequenced material came from PBMCs. The CDR3 region has the DNA TGTGCCAGCAGTTTGACTAGCGGAGATTACGAGCAGTACTTC. It specifies CASSLTSGDYEQYF.